The 8 T cell receptor beta chains listed next were all sequenced from one sample in a study of CD8+ T cells in alopecia areata. The treatment was: oral pan-JAK inhibitor, 5-10 mg twice daily. In each case, RNA was isolated and then reverse transcribed into cDNA as the sequencing template. Produced via immunoSEQ multiplex PCR; TCRdb's table is partial and in-frame only. The table records 200,000 or so clones, 58% of them present only once. Sequenced here: CD4+ T cells sorted from blood, sampled at week 24, from a patient treated with tofacitinib. The receptors here all came from a human donor with alopecia areata.

The chain employs TRBV7-2 and TRBJ2-5, with 7 bases aligning to TRBD1. In germline, CDR1 is SGHTA, CDR2 FQGNSA. Trimming cost V 5 bases and J 4 bases; bases outside gene matches: 7. There are 14 residues in the CDR3. The chain's CDR3 is CASSTRQGGETQYF. The CDR3 region has the DNA TGTGCCAGCAGCACTCGACAGGGTGGAGAGACCCAGTACTTC.

This clone was counted ten times or more. CDR3: CAISETRPTSGEDIQYF. The CDR3 DNA reads as TGTGCCATCAGTGAGACGAGGCCGACTAGCGGGGAAGACATTCAGTACTTC. The chain uses TRBV10-3 and TRBJ2-4, with 11 positions matching TRBD2. The germline gives CDR1 ENHRY, CDR2 SYGVKD. The CDR3 contains 17 residues. The V gene end was trimmed by 2 bases and the J gene end by 8 bases; junction bases not matched to a gene: 11.

The gene calls are TRBV7-2 and TRBJ1-2; 7 bases are shared with TRBD1. After removal of 5 bases from V and 2 bases from J, the junction contained 8 bases not matched to a gene. CDR3 length: 15 amino acids. Germline V lookup: CDR1 SGHTA, CDR2 FQGNSA. The CDR3 is CASSRDLTGNYGYTF. The CDR3 DNA follows: TGTGCCAGCAGCCGAGACCTGACAGGGAACTATGGCTACACCTTC.

The V call is TRBV5-1, the J call TRBJ1-5; a possible D gene is TRBD1 (6 bases). The CDR3 runs to 16 residues. CDR1 is SGHRS and CDR2 is YFSETQ in the germline V gene. V was trimmed by 0 bases and J by 3 bases, leaving 13 bases between them. The CDR3 is CASSLAGGNNNQPQHF. The CDR3 nucleotides are TGCGCCAGCAGCTTGGCGGGGGGCAATAACAATCAGCCCCAGCATTTT.

A few counts support this clone. This chain uses TRBV5-1 with TRBJ2-1; TRBD1 matches at 8 bases. V was pared by 0 bases and J by 3 bases, with 2 bases of the junction left unmatched. Germline values: CDR1 SGHRS, CDR2 YFSETQ. This CDR3 is 15 amino acids long. In DNA, the CDR3 is TGCGCCAGCAGCTTGGATGGACAGGGCTACAATGAGCAGTTCTTC. Encoded protein: CASSLDGQGYNEQFF.

The chain is built from TRBV19 and TRBJ1-5, with D perhaps TRBD1 (5 bases). Germline V gene data show CDR1 as LNHDA and CDR2 as SQIVND (reference sequence). The CDR3 has 14 residues. V dropped 5 bases and J dropped 4 bases, with 12 bases sitting between them. CDR3 residues: CASSWGQGNQPQHF. CDR3 in DNA: TGTGCCAGTAGTTGGGGCCAGGGAAATCAGCCCCAGCATTTT.

The chain joins TRBV19 to TRBJ2-1, with D possibly being TRBD1 or TRBD2 (6 bases each). Germline assignment: CDR1 LNHDA and CDR2 SQIVND (reference sequence). The CDR3 is 15 amino acids. V was pared by 3 bases and J by 6 bases, with 15 bases between. The CDR3 DNA reads as TGTGCCAGTAGTATGGGTGGGGGGCCCTCCAATGAGCAGTTCTTC. This codes for CASSMGGGPSNEQFF.

In regard to this clone: Within the sample, other DNA sequences also encode this same CDR3. The chain links TRBV5-4 to TRBJ2-3; 10 bases match TRBD2. Germline CDR1 and CDR2: SGHNT and YYREEE (reference sequence). J was trimmed by 5 bases and V by 0 bases; bases with no gene match: 6. The CDR3 runs to 16 residues. The DNA of the CDR3 is TGTGCCAGCAGCTTGGGGCTAGCGGGGGAGGGAGATACGCAGTATTTT. Translation: CASSLGLAGEGDTQYF.